Listed below are T cell receptor beta chains from one sample, sequenced in a study of regulatory T cells in long-lasting Graves disease. One entry per CDR3 protein results from TCRdb running MiXCR on the multiplex PCR reads. The table lists approximately 470,000 distinct CDR3 sequences, about 20% of them singletons. Here the sequenced sample was peripheral blood mononuclear cells (PBMCs), taken when the disease was refractory, from a patient treated with antithyroid drugs. These receptors were obtained from a female donor with Graves disease. The CDR3 runs from the conserved cysteine through the conserved F or W. Fields, in order: V gene, J gene, CDR3 protein.

TRBV18	TRBJ2-5	CASSPLFRDRSRETQYF
TRBV5-1	TRBJ2-5	CASSPTRQETQYF
TRBV5-7	TRBJ1-2	CASSCWGQGYGYTF
TRBV5-1	TRBJ2-2	CASSDGLAGTGELFF
TRBV5-6	TRBJ2-3	CASSEERTDTQYF
TRBV5-1	TRBJ2-7	CASRAGQGAYEQYF
TRBV6-1	TRBJ1-4	CASSRPRPGATNEKLFF
TRBV27	TRBJ2-7	CASSLSGVRGLGEQYF
TRBV5-1	TRBJ2-3	CASSLIAGESDTQYF
TRBV20-1	TRBJ1-5	CSARDLGGIGQPQHF
TRBV27	TRBJ2-5	CARTGGEDQYF
TRBV6-2/TRBV6-3	TRBJ2-5	CASSPGLAGGTINQETQYF
TRBV7-2	TRBJ2-7	CASSLEWGYEQYF
TRBV28	TRBJ2-4	CASSRSTQNIQYF
TRBV12-3/TRBV12-4	TRBJ1-3	CASSPDGYSGNTIYF
TRBV7-2	TRBJ2-7	CASSLDPDYEQYF
TRBV4-1	TRBJ1-2	CASSLSMDASNYGYTF
TRBV25-1	TRBJ2-3	CASSEWWEGSTDTQYF
TRBV19	TRBJ2-1	CASSKGLARDEQFF
TRBV30	TRBJ2-2	CVWRPSGSTGELFF
TRBV12-3/TRBV12-4	TRBJ2-5	CASSRRLSGRKETQYF
TRBV27	TRBJ1-6	CASSFLHSSNGFSPLHF
TRBV6-2/TRBV6-3	TRBJ2-7	CASSEKLPTRQYF
TRBV28	TRBJ2-2	CASSSPDRGDTGELFF
TRBV24-1	TRBJ2-2	CATRAGTPNTGELFF
TRBV14	TRBJ1-1	CASSQGGRRNTEAFF
TRBV7-2	TRBJ1-1	CASSSGVDTEAFF
TRBV27	TRBJ2-7	CASSNPRLGPSYEQYF
TRBV5-1	TRBJ1-1	CASSFGGPNTEAFF
TRBV27	TRBJ2-7	CASSFRTSGDSYEQYF
TRBV7-9	TRBJ1-6	CASSLGGQIYSPLHF
TRBV6-2/TRBV6-3	TRBJ2-7	CASSYDSVLNEQYF
TRBV15	TRBJ2-3	CATSSFEDRVTDTQYF
TRBV4-2	TRBJ2-6	CASRQRSGANVLTF
TRBV28	TRBJ2-7	CASSFTGTPDSYEQYF
TRBV6-1	TRBJ2-7	CASLQGYEQYF
TRBV19	TRBJ2-4	CASSIVQGFDIQYF
TRBV6-9	TRBJ2-3	CASSYGDSTQYF
TRBV4-2	TRBJ1-1	CASSQLRETSEAFF
TRBV18	TRBJ1-2	CASSPSFSYGYTF
TRBV6-1	TRBJ2-7	CATSPSWTGDNVQYF
TRBV3-1	TRBJ2-2	CASSFGSSLTGELFF
TRBV5-4	TRBJ2-7	CASSPRTGISYEQYF
TRBV7-2	TRBJ2-2	CASSLATTTGELFF
TRBV19	TRBJ2-7	CASRTTDRETYEQYF
TRBV10-3	TRBJ1-4	CAISARTGNEKLFF
TRBV6-5	TRBJ2-5	CASSYTYWGVEETQYF
TRBV7-9	TRBJ2-5	CASSGTGGPGETQYF
TRBV29-1	TRBJ2-7	CSVEDGLRYEQYF
TRBV24-1	TRBJ2-5	CATSDSESETQYF
TRBV2	TRBJ2-7	CASSAWEYEQYF
TRBV19	TRBJ2-7	CASSRDSASYEQYF
TRBV27	TRBJ1-6	CASSPTWGWNSPLHF
TRBV9	TRBJ2-7	CASSPKAGGPYEQYF
TRBV12-3/TRBV12-4	TRBJ1-2	CASSLEDGPRGYTF
TRBV14	TRBJ1-1	CASSQVGAEAFF
TRBV30	TRBJ1-1	CAWNRGRTEAFF
TRBV5-4	TRBJ1-1	CASSAGPQGLNTEAFF
TRBV12-3/TRBV12-4	TRBJ2-5	CASSSVLAGGSETQYF